These 3 T cell receptor beta chains originate from one sample sequenced in a study of T cell responses to AZD1222 COVID-19 vaccine. Using immunoSEQ multiplex PCR, the repertoire was profiled, and TCRdb retains in-frame clones only, with some absent. The table records approximately 170,000 clones, 90% to 95% of them present only once. This sample comprised peripheral blood, obtained 28 days after the second AZD1222 dose. The origin of the receptors is an adult who received the AZD1222 COVID-19 vaccine.

Here the CDR3 DNA reads TGTGCCAGCAGTCTCCGGACAGGGGAAGCTTTCTTT. Encoded protein: CASSLRTGEAFF. V usage is TRBV28 and J usage is TRBJ1-1; TRBD1 matches at 8 bases. CDR1 is MDHEN and CDR2 is SYDVKM in the germline V gene. Trimming removed 5 bases from V and 8 bases from J; junction bases left unmatched: 4. The CDR3 spans 12 residues.

J is TRBJ1-2 and V is TRBV19, with TRBD1 as a possible D gene (6 bases). The CDR3 has 15 amino acids. Trimming shortened V by 6 bases and J by 4 bases, and 18 bases separated the two germline ends. Germline V gene sequence: CDR1 LNHDA, CDR2 SQIVND (reference sequence). The CDR3 region is CASSPGTGGGYGYTF. CDR3 bases: TGTGCCAGTAGCCCTGGGACGGGGGGCGGCTATGGCTACACCTTC.

V and J are TRBV4-1 and TRBJ1-4; weak D call: TRBD1 (6 bases). The CDR3 length is 15 residues. The V gene lost 3 bases and the J gene lost 7 bases, with 15 bases spanning the gap. Germline V gene data show CDR1 as MGHRA and CDR2 as YSYEKL. The CDR3 spells CASSHQPGQREKLFF. Written as DNA, the CDR3 is TGCGCCAGCAGCCATCAACCGGGACAACGTGAAAAACTGTTTTTT.